This is a list of T cell receptor beta chains from one sample in a study of T cell clones after liver transplantation. TCRdb's table, derived via immunoSEQ multiplex PCR, lists solely in-frame clones and lacks some. This table has roughly 17,000 clones, 80% appearing once. The specimen comprised CD8+ T cells from blood, sampled less than 50 months after liver transplant. These receptors all come from a human patient who received a liver transplant. Some T cells may originate from the graft donor. The CDR3 runs from the conserved cysteine through the conserved F or W. D genes are given only for firm matches. Clone size is given for some rows only: seen once, a few or many times, or a class if the clone is expanded.

cdr3_length,v_call,j_call,d_call,clone_size,cdr3_nt,cdr3_aa
14,TRBV7-9,TRBJ1-2,-,few,TGTGCCAGCAGGGAATCTGGTTCAGTGTGGGGCTACACCTTC,CASRESGSVWGYTF
15,TRBV6-6,TRBJ1-2,TRBD1,-,TGTGCCAGCAGTTATCCGACAGGGCCCGACTATGGCTACACCTTC,CASSYPTGPDYGYTF
15,TRBV7-3,TRBJ2-1,-,once,TGTGCCAGCAGCCTCCGTACCAGCTCCTACAATGAGCAGTTCTTC,CASSLRTSSYNEQFF
17,TRBV9,TRBJ1-2,TRBD1,-,TGTGCCAGCAGCGCCGACCCGAGGACAGGGGCAAACTATGGCTACACCTTC,CASSADPRTGANYGYTF
16,TRBV9,TRBJ2-4,-,-,TGTGCCAGCAGCGTAGACGGCGGGGTAGCCAAAAACATTCAGTACTTC,CASSVDGGVAKNIQYF
16,TRBV7-2,TRBJ2-7,TRBD2,-,TGTGCCAGCAGCTCAACATCGGGCGGGGAGGGCTACGAGCAGTACTTC,CASSSTSGGEGYEQYF
14,TRBV7-6,TRBJ2-7,TRBD1,medium-sized,TGTGCCAGCAGCTCGGGACAGGGACCCTACGAGCAGTACTTC,CASSSGQGPYEQYF
14,TRBV5-6,TRBJ2-7,TRBD2,many,TGTGCCAGCAGCTTGGTGGGACTAGCGGGACGCATGTACTTC,CASSLVGLAGRMYF
16,TRBV7-9,TRBJ2-2,-,-,TGTGCCAGCAGCTTAGGGCCGGGTACCAACACCGGGGAGCTGTTTTTT,CASSLGPGTNTGELFF
18,TRBV7-3,TRBJ2-7,TRBD2,-,TGTGCCAGCAGCTTGATGGGACTAGCGGGATCCCCGGCGGGCGAGCAGTACTTC,CASSLMGLAGSPAGEQYF
13,TRBV10-3,TRBJ2-5,-,-,TGTGCCATCAGTATGACAGGAGGCGAGACCCAGTACTTC,CAISMTGGETQYF
13,TRBV2,TRBJ2-7,-,few,TGTGCCAGCAGTCCAGGGACGCCCTACGAGCAGTACTTC,CASSPGTPYEQYF
13,TRBV15,TRBJ2-1,-,-,TGTGCCACCAGCCTACAGGGTTGGAATGAGCAGTTCTTC,CATSLQGWNEQFF
12,TRBV6-5,TRBJ1-1,-,few,TGTGCCAGCAGCCAAACAGGCATTGAAGCTTTCTTT,CASSQTGIEAFF
13,TRBV5-1,TRBJ1-1,-,-,TGCGCCAGCAGCCAAGGTGAGGGGTTGGGGGCTTTCTTT,CASSQGEGLGAFF
13,TRBV7-9,TRBJ2-2,-,-,TGTGCCAGCAGCTTAGACAGCCCAGGGGAGCTGTTTTTT,CASSLDSPGELFF
15,TRBV6-5,TRBJ2-7,-,-,TGTGCCAGCAGTTATTCGGTCCGGGGATCCTACGAGCAGTACTTC,CASSYSVRGSYEQYF
16,TRBV27,TRBJ2-3,-,-,TGTGCCAGCAGTCCCTTGGACTTCAGCGGTCCAGATACGCAGTATTTT,CASSPLDFSGPDTQYF
18,TRBV28,TRBJ2-3,TRBD2,-,TGTGCCAGCAGTCCAACCCAGTGGCGGGAGGACGGCACAGATACGCAGTATTTT,CASSPTQWREDGTDTQYF
15,TRBV19,TRBJ1-2,-,-,TGTGCCAGTAGTATGGGCCAGGGAACTCTTTACGGCTACACCTTC,CASSMGQGTLYGYTF
15,TRBV6-6,TRBJ2-7,-,-,TGTGCCAGCAGTTACGTCAGGACCCACTCGGACGAGCAGTACTTC,CASSYVRTHSDEQYF
19,TRBV21-1,TRBJ1-5,-,-,TGTGCCAGCAGCACTCGGACAGGGGGCCCTCTTGTCTGCAATCAGCCCCAGCATTTT,CASSTRTGGPLVCNQPQHF
18,TRBV29-1,TRBJ2-1,TRBD1,-,TGCAGCGTTGAAGATCTCTCCTCAGACAGGGGGCTCAACAATGAGCAGTTCTTC,CSVEDLSSDRGLNNEQFF
14,TRBV6-4,TRBJ2-7,TRBD2,-,TGTGCCAGCAGTGAGGTAGCGGGAGCTGGCGAGCAGTACTTC,CASSEVAGAGEQYF
13,TRBV27,TRBJ1-3,-,-,TGTGCCAGCAGTTCAGGTGCAGGAGACACCATATATTTT,CASSSGAGDTIYF
14,TRBV9,TRBJ1-2,-,-,TGTGCCAGCAGCGTAGGACAGAAATCCTATGGCTACACCTTC,CASSVGQKSYGYTF
17,TRBV4-3,TRBJ1-3,-,-,TGCGCCAGCAGCCAAGGGGGGAAGATACTGCCTGCAAACACCATATATTTT,CASSQGGKILPANTIYF
12,TRBV5-5,TRBJ1-1,TRBD1,-,TGTGCCAGCACCCACAGGGGGGATGAAGCTTTCTTT,CASTHRGDEAFF
11,TRBV27,TRBJ1-2,-,-,TGTGCCAGCAGTGGCAGCTATGGCTACACCTTC,CASSGSYGYTF
16,TRBV5-1,TRBJ1-3,TRBD1,few,TGCGCCAGCAGCTCAGGGACAGACGTCTCTGGAAACACCATATATTTT,CASSSGTDVSGNTIYF
18,TRBV4-3,TRBJ2-7,-,-,TGCGCCAGCAGCCAAGATAGGACCGACAGCTTATTCTCCTACGAGCAGTACTTC,CASSQDRTDSLFSYEQYF
14,TRBV9,TRBJ2-5,TRBD2,-,TGTGCCAGCAGCGTAAAGAGCGGGGGAGAGACCCAGTACTTC,CASSVKSGGETQYF
15,TRBV4-2,TRBJ2-1,TRBD1,-,TGTGCCAGCAGCCAACCCGGGACAGGGGACAATGAGCAGTTCTTC,CASSQPGTGDNEQFF
15,TRBV7-6,TRBJ2-1,-,-,TGTGCCAGCAGCTTAGAAAGGAGCTCCTACAATGAGCAGTTCTTC,CASSLERSSYNEQFF
16,TRBV6-1,TRBJ1-5,TRBD1,once,TGTGCCAGCAGTGAATCCCCAGGGGGGTCACTTCTGCCCCAGCATTTT,CASSESPGGSLLPQHF
16,TRBV14,TRBJ2-1,TRBD1,-,TGTGCCAGCAGCCAGGTACCGGGACAGGGTGACAATGAGCAGTTCTTC,CASSQVPGQGDNEQFF
16,TRBV5-1,TRBJ2-3,TRBD2,-,TGCGCCAGCAGCACTTTAGCGGGGGGGCATGTAGATACGCAGTATTTT,CASSTLAGGHVDTQYF
16,TRBV25-1,TRBJ2-2,-,few,TGTGCCAGCACCCCAGGCGGGGCAGCTCTGGGCGGGGAGCTGTTTTTT,CASTPGGAALGGELFF
16,TRBV4-1,TRBJ1-1,-,-,TGCGCCAGCAGCCAAGAAGGGGAACCAGGGAACACTGAAGCTTTCTTT,CASSQEGEPGNTEAFF
15,TRBV4-1,TRBJ2-3,-,-,TGCGCCAGCAGCCAAGGATTGGGGGGTACAGATACGCAGTATTTT,CASSQGLGGTDTQYF
14,TRBV9,TRBJ2-1,-,-,TGTGCCAGCAGCGGCAGCGGCCCCGACAATGAGCAGTTCTTC,CASSGSGPDNEQFF
16,TRBV4-1,TRBJ2-3,-,-,TGCGCCAGCAGCCAAGAGGGGACGGAGGACACAGATACGCAGTATTTT,CASSQEGTEDTDTQYF